This TCR beta chain was identified during a study of CD8 T cells in Susac syndrome. After extraction with the RNeasy kit, 0.5 to 1 ug of the RNA was reverse transcribed using random hexamers. The immunoSEQ assay covered 54 Vbeta and 13 Jbeta segments for CDR3. TCRdb itself ran the immunoSEQ multiplex PCR reads through MiXCR, one entry per CDR3 protein. The sample comprises about 180,000 distinct CDR3 sequences, 85% to 95% of which are singletons, and roughly 0.16% rests with the top ten. The CDR3 is 15 amino acids. The V segment lost 3 bases and the J segment 4 bases; nucleotides outside the gene matches: 4. The study sequenced TCR beta in blood CD8+ and CD4+ T cells. The multiple sclerosis controls were treatment-naive patients affected by stable or active relapsing-remitting disease. Negative isolation yielded the CD8+ and CD4+ T cells, while FACS enriched the TEMRA cells.

The chain links TRBV12-3 or TRBV12-4 to TRBJ2-1; 9 bases match TRBD2. The specimen was CD8+ T cells from PBMCs. This clonotype was obtained from a human donor with multiple sclerosis. The CDR3 sequence is CASSLGAGGYNEQFF. CDR3 DNA sequence: TGTGCCAGCAGTTTGGGGGCGGGAGGGTACAATGAGCAGTTCTTC.